The sequence of this T cell receptor beta chain was determined in a study of T cell changes during pregnancy in multiple sclerosis. Sequencing used immunoSEQ multiplex PCR; TCRdb keeps in-frame clones, though not all of them. The sample lists 100,000 to 150,000 clones, approximately 95% occurring once. Unmatched junction bases numbered 10, after V lost 6 bases and J lost 3 bases. The CDR3 is made up of 16 amino acids. CDR1 and CDR2 (germline): SNHLY, FYNNEI. The sequence derives from a female donor with multiple sclerosis, enrolled in a pregnancy study. The chain recombines TRBV2 with TRBJ2-1; 8 bases are shared with TRBD2. The sample in question was peripheral blood, obtained before pregnancy. The CDR3 nucleotides read TGTGCCAGCAGAGCCGCGGGGCTAGCGGGCTACAATGAGCAGTTCTTC. Amino acids: CASRAAGLAGYNEQFF.